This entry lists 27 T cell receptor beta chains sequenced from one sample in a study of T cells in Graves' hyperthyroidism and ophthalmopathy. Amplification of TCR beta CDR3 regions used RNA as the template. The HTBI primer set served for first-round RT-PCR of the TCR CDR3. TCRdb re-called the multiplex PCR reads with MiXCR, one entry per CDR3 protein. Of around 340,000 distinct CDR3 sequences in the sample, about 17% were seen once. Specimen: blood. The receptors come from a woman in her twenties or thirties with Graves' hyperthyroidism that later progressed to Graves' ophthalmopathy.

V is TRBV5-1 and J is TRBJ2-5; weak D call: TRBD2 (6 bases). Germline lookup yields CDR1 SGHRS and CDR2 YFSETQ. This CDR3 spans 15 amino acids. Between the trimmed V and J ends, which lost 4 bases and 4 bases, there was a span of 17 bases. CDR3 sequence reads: CASSLLEGGAETQYF. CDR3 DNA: TGCGCCAGCAGCCTATTGGAGGGTGGGGCAGAGACCCAGTACTTC.

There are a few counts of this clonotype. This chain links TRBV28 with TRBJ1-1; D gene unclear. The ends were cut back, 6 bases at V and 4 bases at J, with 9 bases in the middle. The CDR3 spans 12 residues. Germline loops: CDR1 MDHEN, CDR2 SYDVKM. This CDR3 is CASRLWGTEAFF. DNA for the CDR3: TGTGCCAGCAGACTGTGGGGCACTGAAGCTTTCTTT.

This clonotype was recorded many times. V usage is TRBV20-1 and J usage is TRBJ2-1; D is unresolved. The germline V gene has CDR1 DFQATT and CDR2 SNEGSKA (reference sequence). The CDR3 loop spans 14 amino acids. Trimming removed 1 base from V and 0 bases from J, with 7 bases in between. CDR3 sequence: CSARVTTSYNEQFF. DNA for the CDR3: TGCAGTGCTAGAGTCACAACCTCCTACAATGAGCAGTTCTTC.

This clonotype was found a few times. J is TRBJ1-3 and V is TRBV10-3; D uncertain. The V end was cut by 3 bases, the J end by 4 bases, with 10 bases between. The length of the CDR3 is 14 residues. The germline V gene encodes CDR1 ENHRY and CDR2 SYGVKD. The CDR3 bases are TGTGCCATCAGTGACCCGGGTCCGGGAAACACCATATATTTT. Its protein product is CAISDPGPGNTIYF.

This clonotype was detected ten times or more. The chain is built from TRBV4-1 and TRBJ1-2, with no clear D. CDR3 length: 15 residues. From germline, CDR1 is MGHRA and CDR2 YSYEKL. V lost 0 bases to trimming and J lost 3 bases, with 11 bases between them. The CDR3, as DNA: TGCGCCAGCAGCCAAGATGACACCCAGCACTATGGCTACACCTTC. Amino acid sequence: CASSQDDTQHYGYTF.

CDR3 DNA sequence: TGTGCCAGCAGTTCCTCAGGGGCCTCTAATTCACCCCTCCACTTT. As protein: CASSSSGASNSPLHF. The chain couples TRBV6-5 to TRBJ1-6, with D perhaps matching TRBD1 (6 bases). Trimming took 4 bases from V and 6 from J, leaving 13 bases between them. CDR3 length: 15 residues. The V gene's germline CDR1 is MNHEY and CDR2 SVGAGI.

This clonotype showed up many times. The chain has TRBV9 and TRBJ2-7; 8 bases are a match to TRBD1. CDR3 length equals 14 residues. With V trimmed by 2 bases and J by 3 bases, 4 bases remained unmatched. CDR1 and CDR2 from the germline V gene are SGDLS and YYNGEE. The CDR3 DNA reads TGTGCCAGCAGCGTGGGAGGACAGGGCTACGAGCAGTACTTC. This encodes CASSVGGQGYEQYF.

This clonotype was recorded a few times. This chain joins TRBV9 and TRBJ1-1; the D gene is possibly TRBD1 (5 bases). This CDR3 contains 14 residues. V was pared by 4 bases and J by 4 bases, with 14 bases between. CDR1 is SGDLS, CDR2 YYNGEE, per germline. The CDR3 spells CASSRAQRGTEAFF. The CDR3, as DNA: TGTGCCAGCAGCAGGGCTCAAAGGGGCACTGAAGCTTTCTTT.

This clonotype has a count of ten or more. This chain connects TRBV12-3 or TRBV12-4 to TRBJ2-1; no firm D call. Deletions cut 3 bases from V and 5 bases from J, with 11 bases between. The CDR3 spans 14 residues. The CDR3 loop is CASSFSIGHNEQFF. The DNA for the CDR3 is TGTGCCAGCAGTTTTTCTATTGGACACAATGAGCAGTTCTTC.

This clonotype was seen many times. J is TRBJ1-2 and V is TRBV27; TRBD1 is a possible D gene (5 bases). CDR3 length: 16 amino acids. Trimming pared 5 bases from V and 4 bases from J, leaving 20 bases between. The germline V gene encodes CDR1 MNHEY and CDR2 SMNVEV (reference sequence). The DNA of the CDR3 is TGTGCCAGCAGTCCCCGAGGGGCAGGGAATGTCTATGGCTACACCTTC. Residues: CASSPRGAGNVYGYTF.

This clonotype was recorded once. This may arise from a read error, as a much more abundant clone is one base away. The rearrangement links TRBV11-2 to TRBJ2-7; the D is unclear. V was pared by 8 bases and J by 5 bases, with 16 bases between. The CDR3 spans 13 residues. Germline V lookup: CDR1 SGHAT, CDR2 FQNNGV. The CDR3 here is CASVSDVSHEQYF. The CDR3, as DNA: TGTGCCAGCGTAAGTGACGTTTCCCACGAGCAGTACTTC. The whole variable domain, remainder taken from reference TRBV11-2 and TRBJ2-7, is EAGVAQSPRYKIIEKRQSVAFWCNPISGHATLYWYQQILGQGPKLLIQFQNNGVVDDSQLPKDRFSAERLKGVDSTLKIQPAKLEDSAVYLCASVSDVSHEQYFGPGTRLTVT.

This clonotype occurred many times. The CDR3 DNA reads TGTGCCAGCAGTTTAACAGTCGATGGCACAGATACGCAGTATTTT. Translated: CASSLTVDGTDTQYF. The chain recombines TRBV12-3 or TRBV12-4 with TRBJ2-3; unclear D gene. The V end lost 2 bases, the J end lost 1 base, and 10 bases lay between the germline ends. This CDR3 region has 15 residues.

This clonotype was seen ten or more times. CDR3 nucleotide sequence: TGTGCCAGCAGTGGCATCAGGGGAACTGAAGCTTTCTTT. Translating it yields CASSGIRGTEAFF. The J gene is TRBJ1-1, the V gene TRBV6-1, with D possibly being TRBD1 (6 bases). V lost 4 bases, J lost 5 bases, and 11 bases lay in between. The CDR3 length is 13 residues. CDR1 and CDR2 (germline): MNHNS, SASEGT.

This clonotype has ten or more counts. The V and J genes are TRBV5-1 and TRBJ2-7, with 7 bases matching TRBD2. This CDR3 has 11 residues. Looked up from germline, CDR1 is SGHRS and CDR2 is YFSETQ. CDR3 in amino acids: CPWGTNYEQYF. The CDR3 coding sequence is TGCCCATGGGGGACTAACTACGAGCAGTACTTC.

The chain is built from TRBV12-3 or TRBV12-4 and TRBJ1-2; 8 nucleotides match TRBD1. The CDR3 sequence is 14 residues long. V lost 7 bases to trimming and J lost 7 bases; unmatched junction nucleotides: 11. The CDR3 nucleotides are TGTGCCAGCACCCTCTCGGACAGGGAGGGTGGCTACACCTTC. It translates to CASTLSDREGGYTF.

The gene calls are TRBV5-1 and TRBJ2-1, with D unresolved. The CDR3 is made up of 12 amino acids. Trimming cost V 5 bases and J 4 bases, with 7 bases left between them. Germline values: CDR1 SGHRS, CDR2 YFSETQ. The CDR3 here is CASSFRYNEQFF. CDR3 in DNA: TGCGCCAGCAGTTTCAGGTACAATGAGCAGTTCTTC.

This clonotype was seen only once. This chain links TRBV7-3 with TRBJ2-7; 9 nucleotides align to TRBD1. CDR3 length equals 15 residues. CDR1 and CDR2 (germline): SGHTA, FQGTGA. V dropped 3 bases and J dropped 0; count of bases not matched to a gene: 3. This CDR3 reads CASSFDRGISYEQYF. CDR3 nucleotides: TGTGCCAGCAGCTTTGACAGGGGGATCTCCTACGAGCAGTACTTC.

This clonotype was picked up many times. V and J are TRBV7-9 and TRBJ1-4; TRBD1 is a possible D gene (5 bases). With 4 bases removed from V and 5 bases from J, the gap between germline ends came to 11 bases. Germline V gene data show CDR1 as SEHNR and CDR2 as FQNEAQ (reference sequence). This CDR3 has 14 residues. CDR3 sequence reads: CASSSGTGNEKLFF. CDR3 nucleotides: TGTGCCAGCAGCTCTGGGACGGGGAATGAAAAACTGTTTTTT.

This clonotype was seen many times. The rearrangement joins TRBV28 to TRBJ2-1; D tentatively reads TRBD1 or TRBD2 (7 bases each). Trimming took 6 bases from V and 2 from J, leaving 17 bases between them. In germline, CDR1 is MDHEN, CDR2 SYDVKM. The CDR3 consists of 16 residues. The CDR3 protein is CASSQGERGAYNEQFF. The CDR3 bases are TGTGCCAGCAGCCAGGGGGAACGGGGGGCCTACAATGAGCAGTTCTTC.

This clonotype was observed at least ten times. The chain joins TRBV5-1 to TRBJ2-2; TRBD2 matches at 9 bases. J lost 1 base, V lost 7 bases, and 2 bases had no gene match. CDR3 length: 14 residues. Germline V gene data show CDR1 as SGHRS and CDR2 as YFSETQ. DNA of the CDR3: TGCGCCAGCGAGCGGGAGGAGAACACCGGGGAGCTGTTTTTT. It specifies CASEREENTGELFF. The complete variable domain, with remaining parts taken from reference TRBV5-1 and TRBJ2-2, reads KAGVTQTPRYLIKTRGQQVTLSCSPISGHRSVSWYQQTPGQGLQFLFEYFSETQRNKGNFPGRFSGRQFSNSRSEMNVSTLELGDSALYLCASEREENTGELFFGEGSRLTVL.

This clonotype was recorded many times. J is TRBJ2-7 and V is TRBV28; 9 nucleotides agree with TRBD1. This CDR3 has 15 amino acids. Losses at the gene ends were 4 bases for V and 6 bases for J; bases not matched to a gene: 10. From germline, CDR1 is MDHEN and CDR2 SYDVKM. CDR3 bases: TGTGCCAGCAGTTCCGGCACTCGACAGGGGGGCGAGCAGTACTTC. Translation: CASSSGTRQGGEQYF.

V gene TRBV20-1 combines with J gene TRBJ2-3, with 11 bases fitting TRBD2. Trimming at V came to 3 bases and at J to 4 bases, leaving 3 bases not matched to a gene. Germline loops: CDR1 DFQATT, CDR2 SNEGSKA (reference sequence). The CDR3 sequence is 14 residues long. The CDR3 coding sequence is TGCAGTGCTAGTATTAGCGGGGGGGCAGATACGCAGTATTTT. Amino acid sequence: CSASISGGADTQYF.

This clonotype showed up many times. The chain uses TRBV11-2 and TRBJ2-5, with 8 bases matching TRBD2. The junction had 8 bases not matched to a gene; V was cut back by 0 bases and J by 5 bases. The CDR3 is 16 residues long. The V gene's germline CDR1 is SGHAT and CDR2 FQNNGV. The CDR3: CASSLEVGGGRETQYF. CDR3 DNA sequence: TGTGCCAGCAGCTTAGAAGTCGGGGGGGGTCGGGAGACCCAGTACTTC.

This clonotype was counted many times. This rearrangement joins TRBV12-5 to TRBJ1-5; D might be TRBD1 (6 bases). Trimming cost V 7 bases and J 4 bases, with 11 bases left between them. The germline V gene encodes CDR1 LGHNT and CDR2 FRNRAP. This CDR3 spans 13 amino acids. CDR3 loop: CASAQDRNQPQHF. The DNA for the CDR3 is TGTGCTAGTGCCCAGGACAGAAATCAGCCCCAGCATTTT.

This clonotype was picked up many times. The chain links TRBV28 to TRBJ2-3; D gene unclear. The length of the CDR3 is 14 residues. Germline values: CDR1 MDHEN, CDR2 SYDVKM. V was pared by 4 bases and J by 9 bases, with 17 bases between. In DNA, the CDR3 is TGTGCCAGCAGTTCCGGAAACAACTACGGAACGCAGTATTTT. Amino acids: CASSSGNNYGTQYF.

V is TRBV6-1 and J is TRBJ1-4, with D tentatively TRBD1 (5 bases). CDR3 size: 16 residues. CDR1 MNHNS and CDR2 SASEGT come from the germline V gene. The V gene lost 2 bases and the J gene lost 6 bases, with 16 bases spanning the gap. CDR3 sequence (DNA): TGTGCCAGCAGTGAATGGCGGGGGAGGTTGGATGAAAAACTGTTTTTT. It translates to CASSEWRGRLDEKLFF.

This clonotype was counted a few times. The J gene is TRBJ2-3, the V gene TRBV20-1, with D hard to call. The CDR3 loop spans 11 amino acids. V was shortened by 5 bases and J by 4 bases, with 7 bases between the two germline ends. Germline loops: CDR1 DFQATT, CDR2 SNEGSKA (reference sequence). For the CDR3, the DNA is TGCAGTGCTCAGCGTGCAGATACGCAGTATTTT. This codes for CSAQRADTQYF.